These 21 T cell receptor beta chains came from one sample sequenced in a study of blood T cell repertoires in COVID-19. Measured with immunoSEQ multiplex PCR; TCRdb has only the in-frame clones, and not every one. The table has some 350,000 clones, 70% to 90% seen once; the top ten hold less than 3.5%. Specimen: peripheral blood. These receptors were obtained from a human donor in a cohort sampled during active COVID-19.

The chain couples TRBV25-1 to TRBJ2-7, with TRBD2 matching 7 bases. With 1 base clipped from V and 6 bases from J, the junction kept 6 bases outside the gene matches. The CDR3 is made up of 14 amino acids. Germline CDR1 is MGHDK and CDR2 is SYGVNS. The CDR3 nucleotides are TGTGCCAGCAGTGAATCGGGGAGGGTGGGCGAGCAGTACTTC. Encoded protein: CASSESGRVGEQYF.

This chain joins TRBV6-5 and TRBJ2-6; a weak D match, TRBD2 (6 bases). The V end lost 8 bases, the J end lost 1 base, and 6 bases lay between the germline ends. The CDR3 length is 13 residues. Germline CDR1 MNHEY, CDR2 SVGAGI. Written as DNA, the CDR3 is TGTGCCAGCGGAGGGTCTGGGGCCAACGTCCTGACTTTC. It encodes CASGGSGANVLTF.

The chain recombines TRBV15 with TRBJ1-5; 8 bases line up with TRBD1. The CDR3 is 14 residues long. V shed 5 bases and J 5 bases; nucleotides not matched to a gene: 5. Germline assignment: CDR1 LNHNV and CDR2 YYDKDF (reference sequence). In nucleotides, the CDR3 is TGTGCCACCAGCCCTCGACAGGGGCATCAGCCCCAGCATTTT. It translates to CATSPRQGHQPQHF.

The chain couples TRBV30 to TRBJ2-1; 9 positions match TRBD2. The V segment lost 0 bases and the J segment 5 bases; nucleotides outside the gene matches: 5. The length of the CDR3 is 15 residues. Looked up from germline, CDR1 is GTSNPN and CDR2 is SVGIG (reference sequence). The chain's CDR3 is CAWSVGASGNNEQFF. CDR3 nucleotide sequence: TGTGCCTGGAGTGTAGGGGCTAGCGGGAACAATGAGCAGTTCTTC.

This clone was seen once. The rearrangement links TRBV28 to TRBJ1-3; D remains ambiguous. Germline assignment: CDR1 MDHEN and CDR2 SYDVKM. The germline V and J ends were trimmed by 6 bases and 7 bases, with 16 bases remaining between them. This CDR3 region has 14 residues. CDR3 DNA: TGTGCCAGCAGCATGGGAGGGTTAGACAACACCATATATTTT. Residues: CASSMGGLDNTIYF.

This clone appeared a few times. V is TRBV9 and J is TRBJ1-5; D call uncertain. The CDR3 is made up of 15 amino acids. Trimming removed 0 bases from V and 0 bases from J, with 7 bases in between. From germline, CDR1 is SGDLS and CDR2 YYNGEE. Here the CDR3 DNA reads TGTGCCAGCAGCGTAGATGGACTTAGCAATCAGCCCCAGCATTTT. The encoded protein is CASSVDGLSNQPQHF. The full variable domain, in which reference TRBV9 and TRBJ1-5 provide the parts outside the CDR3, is DSGVTQTPKHLITATGQRVTLRCSPRSGDLSVYWYQQSLDQGLQFLIQYYNGEERAKGNILERFSAQQFPDLHSELNLSSLELGDSALYFCASSVDGLSNQPQHFGDGTRLSIL.

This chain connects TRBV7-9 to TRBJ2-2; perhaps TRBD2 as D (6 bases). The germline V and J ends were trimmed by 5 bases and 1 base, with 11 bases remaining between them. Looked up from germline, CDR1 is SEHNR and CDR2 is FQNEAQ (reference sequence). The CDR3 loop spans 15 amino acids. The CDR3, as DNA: TGTGCCAGCAGCCCGGGACTTTTGAACACCGGGGAGCTGTTTTTT. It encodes CASSPGLLNTGELFF.

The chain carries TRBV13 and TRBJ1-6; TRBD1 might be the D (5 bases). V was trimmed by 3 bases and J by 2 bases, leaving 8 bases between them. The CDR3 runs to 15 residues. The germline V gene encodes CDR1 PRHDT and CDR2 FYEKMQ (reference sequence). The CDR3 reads CASSFGATYNSPLHF. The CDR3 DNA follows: TGTGCCAGCAGCTTTGGGGCTACCTATAATTCACCCCTCCACTTT.

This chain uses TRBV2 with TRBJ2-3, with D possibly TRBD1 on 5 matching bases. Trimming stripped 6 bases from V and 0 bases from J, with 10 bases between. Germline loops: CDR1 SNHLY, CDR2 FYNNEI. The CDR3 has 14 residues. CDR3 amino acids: CASRTDTSTDTQYF. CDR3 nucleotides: TGTGCCAGCAGAACGGACACTAGCACAGATACGCAGTATTTT.

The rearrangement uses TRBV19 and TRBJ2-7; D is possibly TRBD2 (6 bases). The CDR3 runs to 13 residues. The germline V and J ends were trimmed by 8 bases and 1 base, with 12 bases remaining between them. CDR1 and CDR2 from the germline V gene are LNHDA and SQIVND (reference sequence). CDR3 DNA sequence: TGTGCCAGTGCCACGGGGGATTCCTACGAGCAGTACTTC. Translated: CASATGDSYEQYF.

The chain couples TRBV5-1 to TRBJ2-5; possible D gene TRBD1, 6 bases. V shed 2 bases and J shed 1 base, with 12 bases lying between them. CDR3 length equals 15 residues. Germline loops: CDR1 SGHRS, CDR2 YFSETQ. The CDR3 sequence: CASSFEQGSQETQYF. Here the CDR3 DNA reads TGCGCCAGCAGCTTCGAACAGGGTTCCCAAGAGACCCAGTACTTC.

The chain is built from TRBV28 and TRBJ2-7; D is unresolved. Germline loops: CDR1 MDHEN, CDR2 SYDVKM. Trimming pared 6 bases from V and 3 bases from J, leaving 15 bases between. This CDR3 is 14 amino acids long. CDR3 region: CASSPVGRYYEQYF. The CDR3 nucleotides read TGTGCCAGCAGCCCCGTCGGCAGGTACTACGAGCAGTACTTC.

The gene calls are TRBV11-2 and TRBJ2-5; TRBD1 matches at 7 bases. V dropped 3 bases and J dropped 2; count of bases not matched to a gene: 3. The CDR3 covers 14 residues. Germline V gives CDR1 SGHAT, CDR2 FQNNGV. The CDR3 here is CASSFLRGQETQYF. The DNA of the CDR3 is TGTGCCAGCAGCTTCCTCAGGGGGCAAGAGACCCAGTACTTC.

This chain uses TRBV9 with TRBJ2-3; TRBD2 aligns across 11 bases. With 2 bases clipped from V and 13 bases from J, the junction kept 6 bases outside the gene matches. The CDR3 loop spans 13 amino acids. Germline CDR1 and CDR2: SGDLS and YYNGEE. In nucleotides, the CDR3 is TGTGCCAGCAGCGTGGGACTAGCGGAAACTAAGTATTTT. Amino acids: CASSVGLAETKYF. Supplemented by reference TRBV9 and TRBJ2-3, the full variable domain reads DSGVTQTPKHLITATGQRVTLRCSPRSGDLSVYWYQQSLDQGLQFLIQYYNGEERAKGNILERFSAQQFPDLHSELNLSSLELGDSALYFCASSVGLAETKYFGPGTRLTVL.

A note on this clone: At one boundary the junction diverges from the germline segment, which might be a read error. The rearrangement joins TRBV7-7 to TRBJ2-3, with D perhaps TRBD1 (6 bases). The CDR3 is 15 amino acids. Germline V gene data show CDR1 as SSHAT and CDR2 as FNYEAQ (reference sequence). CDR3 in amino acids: CASSLGQTPTDTQYF. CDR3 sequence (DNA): TGTGCTAGCAGCTTAGGACAGACGCCCACAGATACGCAGTATTTT.

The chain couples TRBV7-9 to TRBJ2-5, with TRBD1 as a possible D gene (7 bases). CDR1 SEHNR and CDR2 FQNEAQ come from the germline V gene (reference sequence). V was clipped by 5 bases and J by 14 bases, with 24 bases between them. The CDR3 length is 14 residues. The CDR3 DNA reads TGTGCCAGCAGCCTAAGGAGACAGGGAGGCGAGGAATACTTC. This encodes CASSLRRQGGEEYF. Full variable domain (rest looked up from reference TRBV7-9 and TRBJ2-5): DTGVSQNPRHKITKRGQNVTFRCDPISEHNRLYWYRQTLGQGPEFLTYFQNEAQLEKSRLLSDRFSAERPKGSFSTLEIQRTEQGDSAMYLCASSLRRQGGEEYFGPGTRLLVL.

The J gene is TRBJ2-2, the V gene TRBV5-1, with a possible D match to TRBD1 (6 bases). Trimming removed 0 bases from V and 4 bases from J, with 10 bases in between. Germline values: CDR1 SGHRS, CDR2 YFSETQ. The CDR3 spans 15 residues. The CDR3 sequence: CASSLGQEFTGELFF. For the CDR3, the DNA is TGCGCCAGCAGCTTGGGACAGGAGTTCACCGGGGAGCTGTTTTTT. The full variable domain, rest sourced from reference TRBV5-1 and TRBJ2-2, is KAGVTQTPRYLIKTRGQQVTLSCSPISGHRSVSWYQQTPGQGLQFLFEYFSETQRNKGNFPGRFSGRQFSNSRSEMNVSTLELGDSALYLCASSLGQEFTGELFFGEGSRLTVL.

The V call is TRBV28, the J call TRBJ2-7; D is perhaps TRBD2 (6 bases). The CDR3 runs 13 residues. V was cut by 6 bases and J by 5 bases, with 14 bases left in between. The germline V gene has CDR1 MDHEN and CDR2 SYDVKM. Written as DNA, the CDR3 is TGTGCCAGCAGGGCCCGGGGGTACCACGAGCAGTACTTC. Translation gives CASRARGYHEQYF. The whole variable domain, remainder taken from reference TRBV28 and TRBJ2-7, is DVKVTQSSRYLVKRTGEKVFLECVQDMDHENMFWYRQDPGLGLRLIYFSYDVKMKEKGDIPEGYSVSREKKERFSLILESASTNQTSMYLCASRARGYHEQYFGPGTRLTVT.

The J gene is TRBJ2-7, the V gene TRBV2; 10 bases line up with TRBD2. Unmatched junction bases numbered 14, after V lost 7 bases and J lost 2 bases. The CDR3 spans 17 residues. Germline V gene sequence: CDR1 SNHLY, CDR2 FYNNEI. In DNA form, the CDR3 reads TGTGCCAGCACCCCCCCAGGACGGCTAGCGGGAGCCTACGAGCAGTACTTC. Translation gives CASTPPGRLAGAYEQYF.

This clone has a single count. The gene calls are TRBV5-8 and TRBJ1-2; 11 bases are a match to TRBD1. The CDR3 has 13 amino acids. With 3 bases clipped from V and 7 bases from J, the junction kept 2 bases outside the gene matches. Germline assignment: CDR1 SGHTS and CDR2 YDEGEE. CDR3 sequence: CASSWTGGPGYTF. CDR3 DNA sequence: TGTGCCAGCAGCTGGACAGGGGGCCCTGGCTACACCTTC.

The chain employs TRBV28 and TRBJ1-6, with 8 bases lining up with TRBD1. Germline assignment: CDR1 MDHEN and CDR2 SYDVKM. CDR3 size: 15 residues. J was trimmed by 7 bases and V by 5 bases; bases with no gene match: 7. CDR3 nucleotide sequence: TGTGCCAGCAGTCTAAGGACAGGGCAGAATTCACCCCTCCACTTT. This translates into CASSLRTGQNSPLHF.